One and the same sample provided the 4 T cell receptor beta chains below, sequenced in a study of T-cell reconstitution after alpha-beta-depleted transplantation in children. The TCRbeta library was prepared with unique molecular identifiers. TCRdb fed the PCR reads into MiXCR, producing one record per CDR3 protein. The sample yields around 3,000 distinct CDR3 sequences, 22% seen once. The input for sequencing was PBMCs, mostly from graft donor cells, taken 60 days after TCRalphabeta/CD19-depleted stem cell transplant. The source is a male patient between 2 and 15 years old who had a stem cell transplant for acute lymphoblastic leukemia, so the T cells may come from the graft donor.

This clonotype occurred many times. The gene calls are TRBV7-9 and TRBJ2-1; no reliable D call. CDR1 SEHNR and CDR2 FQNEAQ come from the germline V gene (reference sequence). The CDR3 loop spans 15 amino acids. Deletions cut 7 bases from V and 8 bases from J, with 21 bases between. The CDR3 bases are TGTGCCAGCACCCACACCCTCGTGGTTTCGGATGAGCAGTTCTTC. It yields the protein CASTHTLVVSDEQFF.

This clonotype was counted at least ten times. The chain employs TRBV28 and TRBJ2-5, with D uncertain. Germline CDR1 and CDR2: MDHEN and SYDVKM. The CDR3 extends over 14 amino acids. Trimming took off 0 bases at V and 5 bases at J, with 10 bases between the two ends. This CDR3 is CASSLWGLGETQYF. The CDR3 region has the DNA TGTGCCAGCAGTTTATGGGGCTTGGGGGAGACCCAGTACTTC.

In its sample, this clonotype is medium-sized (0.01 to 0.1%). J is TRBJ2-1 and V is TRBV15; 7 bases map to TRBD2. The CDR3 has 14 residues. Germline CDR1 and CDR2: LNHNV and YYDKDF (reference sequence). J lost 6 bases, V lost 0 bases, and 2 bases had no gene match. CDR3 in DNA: TGTGCCACCAGCAGAGATCCGGGAGGCAATGAGCAGTTCTTC. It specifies CATSRDPGGNEQFF.

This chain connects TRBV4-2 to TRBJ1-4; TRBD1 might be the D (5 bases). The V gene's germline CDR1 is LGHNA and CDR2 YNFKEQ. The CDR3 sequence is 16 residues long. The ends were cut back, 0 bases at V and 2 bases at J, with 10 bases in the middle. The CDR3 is CASSQDLRGTNEKLFF. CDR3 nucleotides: TGTGCCAGCAGCCAAGATCTACGGGGGACTAATGAAAAACTGTTTTTT.